This T cell receptor beta chain was captured by sequencing in a study of technical replicates of blood from a handful of donors. The V gene lost 2 bases and the J gene lost 2 bases, with 14 bases spanning the gap. Looked up from germline, CDR1 is SGHNT and CDR2 is YYREEE (reference sequence). The CDR3 is made up of 15 amino acids. The assay was immunoSEQ multiplex PCR, and TCRdb's table has in-frame clones only and misses some. The table has more than 65,000 clones, over 95% seen once. This chain uses TRBV5-4 with TRBJ2-7, with D possibly TRBD1 on 6 matching bases. The receptor was derived from a human donor in good health. Sequenced sample: T cells isolated from PBMCs. CDR3 region: CASSFKTGSPYEQYF. Written as DNA, the CDR3 is TGTGCCAGCAGCTTCAAAACAGGGAGTCCCTACGAGCAGTACTTC.